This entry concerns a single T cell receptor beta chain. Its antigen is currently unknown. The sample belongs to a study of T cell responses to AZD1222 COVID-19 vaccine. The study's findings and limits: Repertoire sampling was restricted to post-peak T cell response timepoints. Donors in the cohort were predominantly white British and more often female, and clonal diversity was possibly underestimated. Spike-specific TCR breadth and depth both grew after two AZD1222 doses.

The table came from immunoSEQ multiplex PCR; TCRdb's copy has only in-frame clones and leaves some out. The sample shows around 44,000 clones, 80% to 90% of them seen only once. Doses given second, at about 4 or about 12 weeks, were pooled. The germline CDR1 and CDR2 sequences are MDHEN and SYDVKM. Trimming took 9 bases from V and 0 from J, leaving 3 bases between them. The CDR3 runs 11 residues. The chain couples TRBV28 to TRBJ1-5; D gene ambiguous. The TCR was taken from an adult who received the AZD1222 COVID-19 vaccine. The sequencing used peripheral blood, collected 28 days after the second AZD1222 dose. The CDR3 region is CASNSNQPQHF. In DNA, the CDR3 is TGTGCCAGTAATAGCAATCAGCCCCAGCATTTT.